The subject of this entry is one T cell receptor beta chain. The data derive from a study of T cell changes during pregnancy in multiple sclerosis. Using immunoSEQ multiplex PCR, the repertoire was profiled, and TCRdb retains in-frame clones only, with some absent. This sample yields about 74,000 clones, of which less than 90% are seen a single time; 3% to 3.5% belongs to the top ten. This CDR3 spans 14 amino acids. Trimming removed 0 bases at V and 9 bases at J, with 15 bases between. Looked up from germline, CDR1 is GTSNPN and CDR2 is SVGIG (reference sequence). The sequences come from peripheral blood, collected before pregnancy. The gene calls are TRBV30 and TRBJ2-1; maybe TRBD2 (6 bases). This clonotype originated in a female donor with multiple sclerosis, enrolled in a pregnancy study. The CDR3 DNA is TGTGCCTGGAGTGTCTATATTTCGCGGGGTGAGCAGTTCTTC. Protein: CAWSVYISRGEQFF.